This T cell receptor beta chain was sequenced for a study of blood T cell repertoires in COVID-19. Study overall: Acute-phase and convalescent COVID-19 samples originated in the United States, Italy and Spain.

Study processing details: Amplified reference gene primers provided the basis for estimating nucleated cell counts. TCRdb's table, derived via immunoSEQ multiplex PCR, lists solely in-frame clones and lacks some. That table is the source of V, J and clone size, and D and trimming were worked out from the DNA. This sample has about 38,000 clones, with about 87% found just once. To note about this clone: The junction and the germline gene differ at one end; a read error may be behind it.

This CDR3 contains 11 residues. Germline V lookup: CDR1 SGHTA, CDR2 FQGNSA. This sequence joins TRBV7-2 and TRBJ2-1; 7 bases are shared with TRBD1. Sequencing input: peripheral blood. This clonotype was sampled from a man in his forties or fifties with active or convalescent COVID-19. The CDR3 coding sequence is TGTGCCAGCAGTTCCTCCGGGACAGCGCTCTTC. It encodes CASSSSGTALF.